The clone carrying this TCR beta chain was detected only once. What it recognizes is unknown. This entry belongs to a study of glioma-infiltrating T cells. Study-level background: Dexamethasone exposure before glioma surgery was limited to six or fewer days. Sequencing aimed for about 4.5- to 10-fold coverage of about a million peripheral T cells. Whole-study findings and limits: Above-expected tissue-blood divergence occurred in all gliomas, most in low-grade ones. Shared blood CDR3 signature motifs marked patients with low tissue-blood divergence.

The CDR3 extends over 15 amino acids. V was pared by 6 bases and J by 1 base, with 5 bases of the junction left unmatched. Amplification of TCR alpha and beta CDR3 regions from RNA used iRepertoire nested multiplex PCR. A single record per CDR3 protein comes from TCRdb applying MiXCR to the multiplex PCR reads. The sample lists roughly 350,000 distinct CDR3 sequences, roughly 41% occurring once. The TCR originated in a human donor with low-grade glioma or glioblastoma, undergoing nonglioma brain surgery, or in good health (not recorded which). The material sequenced was glioma tissue, nonneoplastic brain tissue, or PBMCs (not recorded which). V and J are TRBV12-3 or TRBV12-4 and TRBJ1-1; 10 bases align to TRBD1. The CDR3: CASSPGQGWNTEAFF. The DNA for the CDR3 is TGTGCCAGCAGCCCGGGACAGGGGTGGAACACTGAAGCTTTCTTT.